The 21 T cell receptor beta chains presented below share a single source sample, sequenced in a study of T cells in Graves' hyperthyroidism and ophthalmopathy. TCR beta CDR3 region amplification was performed from RNA transcripts. The TCR CDR3 was amplified in a first-round RT-PCR using the HTBI primer set. TCRdb itself ran the multiplex PCR reads through MiXCR, one entry per CDR3 protein. The table records some 600,000 distinct CDR3 sequences, 35% to 55% of them present only once. The sample taken for sequencing was peripheral blood or thyroid tissue (not recorded which). The source of these receptors is a woman under 30 with Graves' hyperthyroidism.

V usage is TRBV6-5 and J usage is TRBJ2-5; 13 bases align to TRBD2. V gave up 2 bases and J gave up 7 bases; unmatched junction bases: 25. In germline, CDR1 is MNHEY, CDR2 SVGAGI. This CDR3 has 22 residues. This CDR3 is CASSYLGTGATTSGRRFGTQYF. In DNA, the CDR3 is TGTGCCAGCAGTTACCTAGGGACAGGGGCTACGACTAGCGGGAGGAGGTTTGGGACCCAGTACTTC.

The chain couples TRBV6-1 to TRBJ1-2; possible D gene TRBD1, 6 bases. The V gene's germline CDR1 is MNHNS and CDR2 SASEGT. The CDR3 length is 13 residues. V shed 7 bases and J shed 8 bases, with 17 bases lying between them. The CDR3 spells CASTQLGGWGYTF. The CDR3 region has the DNA TGTGCCAGCACCCAACTCGGGGGCTGGGGCTACACCTTC.

Note on this clonotype: At one end, the junction sequence differs from germline, possibly due to a read error. V and J are TRBV7-2 and TRBJ1-1, with D hard to call. CDR1 SGHTA and CDR2 FQGNSA come from the germline V gene. The CDR3 contains 15 residues. This chain's CDR3 is CASRSKPGRNTEAFF. The CDR3 bases are TGCGCCAGCAGATCGAAGCCGGGCAGGAACACTGAAGCTTTCTTT. The whole variable domain, remainder taken from reference TRBV7-2 and TRBJ1-1, is GAGVSQSPSNKVTEKGKDVELRCDPISGHTALYWYRQSLGQGLEFLIYFQGNSAPDKSGLPSDRFSAERTGGSVSTLTIQRTQQEDSAVYLCASRSKPGRNTEAFFGQGTRLTVV.

This clonotype was counted a single time. The CDR3 nucleotides read TGCAGCGTCGTGACTGCGCGGGCCGAGCAGTACTTC. Encoded protein: CSVVTARAEQYF. The chain carries TRBV29-1 and TRBJ2-7; possible D gene TRBD2, 5 bases. Per the germline V gene, CDR1 is SQVTM and CDR2 is ANQGSEA. The V end lost 6 bases, the J end lost 6 bases, and 15 bases lay between the germline ends. The CDR3 spans 12 residues.

The J gene is TRBJ1-2, the V gene TRBV4-1, with unresolved D. This CDR3 contains 15 residues. Looked up from germline, CDR1 is MGHRA and CDR2 is YSYEKL. V was shortened by 0 bases and J by 8 bases, with 16 bases between the two germline ends. The CDR3, as DNA: TGCGCCAGCAGCCAAGAGCCCCGGAGCGGTATAGGCTACACCTTC. It codes for CASSQEPRSGIGYTF.

The chain couples TRBV7-9 to TRBJ2-3; maybe TRBD2 (5 bases). The germline CDR1 and CDR2 sequences are SEHNR and FQNEAQ (reference sequence). V was trimmed by 4 bases and J by 2 bases, leaving 13 bases between them. The CDR3 is made up of 15 amino acids. Written as DNA, the CDR3 is TGTGCCAGCAGCTCCCCAGCGGAATCCACAGATACGCAGTATTTT. Its protein product is CASSSPAESTDTQYF.

This clonotype was seen a single time. This sequence joins TRBV7-9 and TRBJ2-1; tentative D call: TRBD1 (6 bases). The V gene lost 6 bases and the J gene lost 5 bases, with 8 bases spanning the gap. The CDR3 sequence is 12 residues long. Germline V gene data show CDR1 as SEHNR and CDR2 as FQNEAQ (reference sequence). The CDR3 loop reads CASSSGDNEQFF. For the CDR3, the DNA is TGTGCCAGCAGTTCAGGGGACAATGAGCAGTTCTTC.

This clonotype was counted ten times or more. V and J are TRBV6-5 and TRBJ2-6, with 13 bases that match TRBD2. This CDR3 has 16 amino acids. CDR1 is MNHEY and CDR2 is SVGAGI in the germline V gene. The junction had 0 bases not matched to a gene; V was cut back by 4 bases and J by 3 bases. The CDR3 nucleotides read TGTGCCAGCAGTTGGACTAGCGGGAGTGGGGCCAACGTCCTGACTTTC. Encoded protein: CASSWTSGSGANVLTF.

The chain recombines TRBV7-9 with TRBJ1-1, with D perhaps matching TRBD1 (5 bases). Germline lookup yields CDR1 SEHNR and CDR2 FQNEAQ (reference sequence). V was clipped by 5 bases and J by 1 base, with 14 bases between them. The CDR3 is 15 residues long. The CDR3 protein is CASSLTAGENTEAFF. The CDR3 DNA sequence: TGTGCCAGCAGCCTTACAGCGGGGGAGAACACTGAAGCTTTCTTT. Combining the CDR3 with reference TRBV7-9 and TRBJ1-1 gives the whole variable domain DTGVSQNPRHKITKRGQNVTFRCDPISEHNRLYWYRQTLGQGPEFLTYFQNEAQLEKSRLLSDRFSAERPKGSFSTLEIQRTEQGDSAMYLCASSLTAGENTEAFFGQGTRLTVV.

This clonotype was picked up many times. The chain links TRBV15 to TRBJ1-2, with D possibly being TRBD1 (6 bases). The CDR3 contains 14 residues. The V and J ends lost 7 bases and 6 bases respectively, with 18 bases between them. Germline CDR1 is LNHNV and CDR2 is YYDKDF (reference sequence). The DNA of the CDR3 is TGTGCCACCACCGAGGACAGAGGTTTGCATGGCTACACCTTC. Translation gives CATTEDRGLHGYTF.

This clonotype occurred a few times. V and J are TRBV2 and TRBJ2-6, with 10 bases matching TRBD1. Germline-derived CDR1 and CDR2 are SNHLY and FYNNEI. The CDR3 extends over 16 amino acids. Germline trimming cut 7 bases from V and 2 bases from J; bases unmatched to any gene: 5. DNA of the CDR3: TGTGCCAGCACCGACAGGGGGCTCCCTGGGGCCAACGTCCTGACTTTC. It codes for CASTDRGLPGANVLTF.

A single count supports this clonotype. This chain uses TRBV20-1 with TRBJ2-5; D perhaps matches TRBD1 (6 bases). The CDR3 covers 14 residues. Germline V gene lookup returns CDR1 DFQATT and CDR2 SNEGSKA (reference sequence). V lost 3 bases and J lost 9, with 20 bases in between. The CDR3 DNA follows: TGCAGTGCTAGGACCGGGACAACCAATCAGCCCCAGTACTTC. It encodes CSARTGTTNQPQYF.

This clonotype has more than one count but fewer than ten. The chain recombines TRBV7-6 with TRBJ2-7; D ambiguous. The ends were cut back, 6 bases at V and 1 base at J, with 7 bases in the middle. The CDR3 runs to 12 residues. From germline, CDR1 is SGHVS and CDR2 FNYEAQ. CDR3 residues: CASRGYSYEQYF. The CDR3, as DNA: TGTGCCAGCAGGGGCTATTCCTACGAGCAGTACTTC.

This CDR3 is CAISGTGPYNSPLHF. CDR3 coding DNA: TGTGCCATCAGTGGGACAGGTCCCTATAATTCACCCCTCCACTTT. This rearrangement joins TRBV10-3 to TRBJ1-6; the match to TRBD1 covers 7 bases. The junction had 2 bases not matched to a gene; V was cut back by 4 bases and J by 2 bases. Per the germline V gene, CDR1 is ENHRY and CDR2 is SYGVKD. The CDR3 is 15 amino acids.

V and J are TRBV2 and TRBJ1-5, with 10 positions matching TRBD1. J was trimmed by 7 bases and V by 11 bases; bases with no gene match: 14. Germline lookup yields CDR1 SNHLY and CDR2 FYNNEI. CDR3 length equals 15 residues. The CDR3 loop reads CAWSPGTGAIQPQHF. The CDR3 region has the DNA TGTGCCTGGAGCCCTGGGACAGGGGCCATCCAGCCCCAGCATTTT.

The rearrangement links TRBV24-1 to TRBJ2-5; a weak D match, TRBD1 (5 bases). Germline V gene data show CDR1 as KGHDR and CDR2 as SFDVKD. The CDR3 totals 14 residues. Trimming left V 3 bases short and J 1 base short, with 8 bases between. For the CDR3, the DNA is TGTGCCACCAGTGATGGCAGGGCCCAAGAGACCCAGTACTTC. Protein: CATSDGRAQETQYF.

J is TRBJ2-5 and V is TRBV12-3 or TRBV12-4; TRBD2 aligns across 9 bases. This CDR3 is built from 15 residues. Trimming removed 6 bases from V and 4 bases from J; junction bases left unmatched: 9. For the CDR3, the DNA is TGTGCCAGCAGCCCTATAGCGGGAGCTTCAGAGACCCAGTACTTC. Amino acids: CASSPIAGASETQYF.

The chain couples TRBV2 to TRBJ1-5, with 7 bases identical to TRBD1. Trimming removed 8 bases from V and 6 bases from J; junction bases left unmatched: 13. The CDR3 sequence is 15 residues long. Germline V gene lookup returns CDR1 SNHLY and CDR2 FYNNEI. The CDR3 sequence is CASVGTRDSGQPQHF. The DNA of the CDR3 is TGTGCCAGCGTGGGGACAAGGGACAGCGGTCAGCCCCAGCATTTT.

The rearrangement joins TRBV20-1 to TRBJ1-5; TRBD1 might be the D (6 bases). The germline V gene encodes CDR1 DFQATT and CDR2 SNEGSKA (reference sequence). Trimming pared 6 bases from V and 4 bases from J, leaving 13 bases between. The CDR3 contains 13 residues. The CDR3 here is CSATATGNQPQHF. CDR3 bases: TGCAGTGCGACCGCGACAGGAAATCAGCCCCAGCATTTT.

This sequence joins TRBV20-1 and TRBJ2-7; tentatively, D is TRBD1 or TRBD2 (6 bases each). V dropped 1 base and J dropped 6 bases, with 13 bases sitting between them. Germline V gives CDR1 DFQATT, CDR2 SNEGSKA (reference sequence). This CDR3 is 13 amino acids long. The CDR3 loop reads CSARGGAAPEQYF. CDR3 sequence (DNA): TGCAGTGCTAGAGGGGGGGCAGCCCCCGAGCAGTACTTC.

The rearrangement joins TRBV20-1 to TRBJ2-7, with D possibly matching TRBD1 (5 bases). V was trimmed by 2 bases and J by 5 bases, leaving 10 bases between them. Germline V CDR1 and CDR2: DFQATT, SNEGSKA (reference sequence). The CDR3 consists of 12 residues. CDR3 residues: CSARHQGHEQYF. The CDR3 DNA sequence: TGCAGTGCTAGACACCAGGGCCACGAGCAGTACTTC.